The following is a TCR beta chain sequence with its context. No antigen is known for it. Among the approximately 110 subjects of the validation cohort, separate from the roughly 730-subject first cohort, were the donors. V gave up 1 base and J gave up 8 bases; unmatched junction bases: 20. The CDR3 consists of 19 residues. Germline V lookup: CDR1 SGHTA, CDR2 FQGNSA. The data were taken from a study of cytomegalovirus exposure and HLA in healthy donors. Study-wide results and limits: In vitro assays verified that three CMV-associated chains recognized CMV antigens specifically. Cytomegalovirus association was assigned to more than 150 TCR beta chains.

The protocol was immunoSEQ multiplex PCR, while the TCRdb copy is restricted to in-frame clones and leaves out a portion. This sample has about 88,000 clones, with approximately 96% found just once. This receptor was identified in a man aged 18-30 years in good health and CMV-seronegative. The chain uses TRBV7-2 and TRBJ1-2, with TRBD1 matching 9 bases. Specimen: PBMCs. The CDR3 DNA reads TGTGCCAGCAGCTTAGTTTTGTATTGGGACAGGGCGAGCCGTGGAGGCTACACCTTC. It is translated as CASSLVLYWDRASRGGYTF.